These 3 T cell receptor beta chains share one sample of origin, sequenced in a study of T cells after yellow fever vaccination. TCRdb used MiXCR to reprocess the 5' RACE reads, holding one entry per CDR3 protein. Of about 47,000 distinct CDR3 sequences in the sample, roughly 7% were seen once. This material consisted of CD8+ T cells sorted from PBMCs, taken approximately 15 days after the first yellow fever vaccination. The receptor source for this set is a man between 18 and 35 years old who received the YFV17D yellow fever vaccine.

This clonotype occurred a few times. In nucleotides, the CDR3 is TGCGCCAGCAGCTTGAGGGGAAGCCAGGGGGTCTCTGGGGCCAACGTCCTGACTTTC. Amino acid sequence: CASSLRGSQGVSGANVLTF. The J gene is TRBJ2-6, the V gene TRBV5-1, with 7 bases lining up with TRBD1. The ends lost 1 base at V and 0 bases at J; junction bases unmatched: 10. The V gene's germline CDR1 is SGHRS and CDR2 YFSETQ. The CDR3 is made up of 19 amino acids.

This clonotype was seen repeatedly, ten times or more. The V and J genes are TRBV6-5 and TRBJ2-5; D is unresolved. The CDR3 loop spans 17 amino acids. From germline, CDR1 is MNHEY and CDR2 SVGAGI. Trimming cost V 0 bases and J 1 base, with 15 bases left between them. The CDR3 DNA sequence: TGTGCCAGCAGTTACTCGAAAGGGCCCGAATCCCAAGAGACCCAGTACTTC. It is translated as CASSYSKGPESQETQYF.

This clonotype was seen ten or more times. V usage is TRBV24-1 and J usage is TRBJ2-4, with D unclear. This CDR3 region has 16 residues. The V gene's germline CDR1 is KGHDR and CDR2 SFDVKD. The V end was cut by 5 bases, the J end by 2 bases, with 15 bases between. CDR3 sequence reads: CATSGDTGWTKNIQYF. The CDR3 DNA follows: TGTGCCACCAGTGGAGACACGGGTTGGACCAAAAACATTCAGTACTTC.